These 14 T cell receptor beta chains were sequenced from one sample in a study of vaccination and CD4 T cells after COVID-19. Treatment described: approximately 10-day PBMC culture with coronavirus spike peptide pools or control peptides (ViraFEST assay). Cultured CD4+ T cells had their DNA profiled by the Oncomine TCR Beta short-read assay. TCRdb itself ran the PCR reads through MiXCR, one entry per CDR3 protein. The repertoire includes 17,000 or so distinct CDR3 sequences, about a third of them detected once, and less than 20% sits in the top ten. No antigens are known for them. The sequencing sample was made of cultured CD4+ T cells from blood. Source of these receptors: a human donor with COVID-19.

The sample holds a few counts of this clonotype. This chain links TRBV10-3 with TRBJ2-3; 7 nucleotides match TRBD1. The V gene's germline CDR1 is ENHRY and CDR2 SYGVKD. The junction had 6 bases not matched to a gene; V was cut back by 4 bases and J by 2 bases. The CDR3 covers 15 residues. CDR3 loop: CAISARQGFTDTQYF. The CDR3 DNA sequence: TGTGCCATCAGTGCCCGACAGGGCTTCACAGATACGCAGTATTTT.

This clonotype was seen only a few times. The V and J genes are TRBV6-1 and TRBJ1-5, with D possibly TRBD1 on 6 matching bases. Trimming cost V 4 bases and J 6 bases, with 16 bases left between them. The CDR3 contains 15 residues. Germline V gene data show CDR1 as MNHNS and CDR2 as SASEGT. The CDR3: CASSGGGGGGQPQHF. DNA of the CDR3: TGTGCCAGCAGTGGAGGGGGGGGAGGTGGTCAGCCCCAGCATTTT.

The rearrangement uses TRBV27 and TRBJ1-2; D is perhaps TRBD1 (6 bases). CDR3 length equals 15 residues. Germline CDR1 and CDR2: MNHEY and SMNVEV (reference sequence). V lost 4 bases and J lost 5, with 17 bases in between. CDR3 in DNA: TGTGCCAGCAGTTCGGGGGGGGGGCTAAGGTATGGCTACACCTTC. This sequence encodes CASSSGGGLRYGYTF.

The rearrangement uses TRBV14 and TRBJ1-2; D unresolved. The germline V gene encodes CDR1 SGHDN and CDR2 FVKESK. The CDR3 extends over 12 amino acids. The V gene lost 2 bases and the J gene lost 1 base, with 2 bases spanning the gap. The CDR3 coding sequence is TGTGCCAGCAGCCAAAATAACTATGGCTACACCTTC. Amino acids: CASSQNNYGYTF.

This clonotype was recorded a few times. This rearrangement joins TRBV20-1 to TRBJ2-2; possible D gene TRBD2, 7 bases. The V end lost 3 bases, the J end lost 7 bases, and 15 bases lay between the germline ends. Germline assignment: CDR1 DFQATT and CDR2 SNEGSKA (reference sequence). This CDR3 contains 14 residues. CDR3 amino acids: CSASLRGRGGELFF. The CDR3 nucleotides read TGCAGTGCTAGTCTGCGGGGGCGGGGCGGGGAGCTGTTTTTT.

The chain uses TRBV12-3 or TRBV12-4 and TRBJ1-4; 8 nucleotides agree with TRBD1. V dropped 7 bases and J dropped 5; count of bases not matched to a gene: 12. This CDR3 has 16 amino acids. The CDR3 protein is CASTNRSGQVNEKLFF. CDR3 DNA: TGTGCCAGCACCAACCGGTCGGGACAGGTGAATGAAAAACTGTTTTTT.

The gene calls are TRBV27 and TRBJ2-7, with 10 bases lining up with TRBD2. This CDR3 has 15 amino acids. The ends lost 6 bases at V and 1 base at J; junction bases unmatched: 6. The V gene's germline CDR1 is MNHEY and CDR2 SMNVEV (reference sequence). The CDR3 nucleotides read TGTGCCAGCAGACCAGCGGGGGGGCCGTCCTACGAGCAGTACTTC. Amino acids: CASRPAGGPSYEQYF.

CDR3 coding DNA: TGCAGTGCTAATATGGGCACGGATCAGCCCCAGCATTTT. Translation gives CSANMGTDQPQHF. The gene calls are TRBV20-1 and TRBJ1-5; D remains unclear. Germline V gene data show CDR1 as DFQATT and CDR2 as SNEGSKA (reference sequence). There are 13 residues in the CDR3. Between the trimmed V and J ends, which lost 4 bases and 5 bases, there was a span of 12 bases.

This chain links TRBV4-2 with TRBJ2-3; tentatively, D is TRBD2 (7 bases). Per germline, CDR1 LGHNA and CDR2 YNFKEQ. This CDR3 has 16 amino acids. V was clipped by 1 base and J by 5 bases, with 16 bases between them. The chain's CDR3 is CASSQVSGGGGDTQYF. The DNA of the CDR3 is TGTGCCAGCAGCCAAGTGTCGGGGGGAGGGGGAGATACGCAGTATTTT.

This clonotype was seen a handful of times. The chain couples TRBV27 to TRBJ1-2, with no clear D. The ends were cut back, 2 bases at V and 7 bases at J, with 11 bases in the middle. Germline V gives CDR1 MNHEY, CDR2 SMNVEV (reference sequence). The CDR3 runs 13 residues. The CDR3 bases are TGTGCCAGCAGTTTAAACAGATCCAGTGGCTACACCTTC. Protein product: CASSLNRSSGYTF.

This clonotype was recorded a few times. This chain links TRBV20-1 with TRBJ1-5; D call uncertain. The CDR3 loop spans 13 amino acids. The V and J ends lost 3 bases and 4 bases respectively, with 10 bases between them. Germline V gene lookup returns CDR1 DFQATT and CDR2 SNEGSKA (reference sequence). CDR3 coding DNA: TGCAGTGCTAGTATGCAGGAAAATCAGCCCCAGCATTTT. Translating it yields CSASMQENQPQHF.

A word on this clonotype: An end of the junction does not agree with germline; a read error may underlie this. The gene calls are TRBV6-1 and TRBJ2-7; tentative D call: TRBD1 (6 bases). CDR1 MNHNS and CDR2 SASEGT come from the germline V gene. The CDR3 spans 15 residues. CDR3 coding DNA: TGTGCCGGCAGCAAGGACAGTGCGAACCCCTACGAGCAGTACTTC. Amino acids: CAGSKDSANPYEQYF.

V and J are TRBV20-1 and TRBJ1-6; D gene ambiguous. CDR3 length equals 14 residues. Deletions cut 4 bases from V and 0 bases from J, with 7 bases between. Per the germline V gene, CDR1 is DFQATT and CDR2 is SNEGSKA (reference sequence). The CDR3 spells CSAIRDSYNSPLHF. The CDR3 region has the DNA TGCAGTGCTATCCGCGACTCCTATAATTCACCCCTCCACTTT.

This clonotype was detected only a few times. The DNA for the CDR3 is TGTGCCAGCAGCTCTAGCGGGGGGGCCGGAGATACGCAGTATTTT. It codes for CASSSSGGAGDTQYF. The rearrangement joins TRBV7-9 to TRBJ2-3; TRBD2 aligns across 12 bases. The CDR3 is 15 amino acids. The V gene's germline CDR1 is SEHNR and CDR2 FQNEAQ (reference sequence). J lost 5 bases, V lost 4 bases, and 4 bases had no gene match.